The clone carrying this T cell receptor (beta chain) was observed many times. Its antigen is undetermined. The iRepertoire nested amplicon-rescue multiplex PCR amplified TCR alpha and beta CDR3s from RNA. One-step reverse transcription and amplification started from about 100-400 ng of tissue mRNA or PBMC total RNA. One entry per CDR3 protein results from TCRdb running MiXCR on the multiplex PCR reads. The profile shows approximately 100,000 distinct CDR3 sequences, 20% to 30% of them singletons. This CDR3 spans 17 amino acids. Germline V gene data show CDR1 as LNHDA and CDR2 as SQIVND (reference sequence). J was trimmed by 1 base and V by 3 bases; bases with no gene match: 9. The data originate from a study of glioma-infiltrating T cells. Study results and limitations: CDR3 overlap between tissue and blood was very small. Tissue-blood divergence was below expectation in non-neoplastic patients, above in gliomas.

The clonotype originates from a human donor with low-grade glioma or glioblastoma, undergoing nonglioma brain surgery, or in good health (not recorded which). Material for sequencing was glioma tissue, nonneoplastic brain tissue, or PBMCs (not recorded which). The chain uses TRBV19 and TRBJ2-7; 10 bases are a match to TRBD2. Here the CDR3 DNA reads TGTGCCAGTAGTATCTCAAGCGGGAGGGCCATATCCTACGAGCAGTACTTC. Translation: CASSISSGRAISYEQYF.